The TCR beta chain described here comes from a study of blood T cell repertoires in COVID-19. At the level of the study: T cells, B-cell-depleted T cells, or PBMCs supplied cDNA or gDNA.

Adults between roughly 18 and 89 years of age took part from about two dozen US areas. Participant reports of clinical history set cohort assignment. In the source study's methods: From reference gene primer amplification, estimates of nucleated cell counts were derived. TCRdb's copy holds only in-frame clones and misses some; the assay was immunoSEQ multiplex PCR. V and J calls and clone size follow that table, whereas D and trimming were derived from the DNA. In the table there are roughly 500,000 clones, more than 75% of which are singletons. In germline, CDR1 is PRHDT, CDR2 FYEKMQ (reference sequence). V dropped 5 bases and J dropped 8; count of bases not matched to a gene: 11. The CDR3 spans 15 residues.

Sequences were obtained from PBMCs or T cells enriched from blood (not recorded which). The chain carries TRBV13 and TRBJ1-3, with 8 bases identical to TRBD1. The TCR originated in a woman aged 40 to 55 who had recovered from COVID-19. CDR3 loop: CASSPGPGQGYTIYF. Here the CDR3 DNA reads TGTGCCAGCAGCCCCGGTCCCGGACAGGGATACACCATATATTTT.